Each of the 18 T cell receptor beta chains below was sequenced from the same sample in a study of T cells in Graves' hyperthyroidism and ophthalmopathy. Amplification yielded TCR beta CDR3 regions, with RNA transcripts as the source. Using the HTBI primer set, a first-round RT-PCR was run on the TCR CDR3. TCRdb ran MiXCR on the multiplex PCR reads and lists one entry per CDR3 protein. This repertoire shows 40,000 to 65,000 distinct CDR3 sequences, less than 60% found once; its top ten account for approximately 9%. Sequenced material: blood. The receptors shown here come from a woman aged 45-65 years with Graves' ophthalmopathy.

On this clonotype: Without the conserved terminal phenylalanine or tryptophan, this CDR3 likely stems from a read error. This sequence joins TRBV5-1 and TRBJ2-7; maybe TRBD1 (5 bases). V lost 0 bases and J lost 6, with 13 bases in between. This CDR3 has 14 residues. The germline CDR1 and CDR2 sequences are SGHRS and YFSETQ. DNA of the CDR3: TGCGCCAGCAGCTTGGTTGGGGATAGGGGCGAGCAGTACCTC. Translated: CASSLVGDRGEQYL.

This clonotype was recorded at least ten times. The chain employs TRBV4-3 and TRBJ2-1; a weak D match, TRBD1 (6 bases). This CDR3 is built from 17 residues. Deletions cut 1 base from V and 4 bases from J, with 17 bases between. Germline V gene data show CDR1 as LGHNA and CDR2 as YSLEER. CDR3 sequence: CASSQGQGLAEYNEQFF. The DNA for the CDR3 is TGCGCCAGCAGCCAAGGGCAGGGGCTAGCAGAGTACAATGAGCAGTTCTTC.

As concerns this clonotype: A much larger clonotype is one base distant, so this may be a read error. The V call is TRBV6-5, the J call TRBJ1-3; tentative D call: TRBD1 (5 bases). The CDR3 covers 15 residues. CDR1 is MNHEY, CDR2 SVGAGI, per germline. CDR3 sequence: CASTNGGISGNAIYF. In DNA, the CDR3 is TGTGCCAGCACCAACGGGGGGATCTCTGGAAACGCCATATATTTT.

The chain employs TRBV2 and TRBJ1-6, with D hard to call. V gave up 7 bases and J gave up 7 bases, with 17 bases separating them. The CDR3 runs 15 residues. CDR1 is SNHLY and CDR2 is FYNNEI in the germline V gene. CDR3 in amino acids: CASILALEYNSPLHF. In DNA, the CDR3 is TGTGCCAGCATCCTAGCACTAGAGTACAATTCACCCCTCCACTTT.

This clonotype was picked up many times. V gene TRBV19 combines with J gene TRBJ2-3, with 12 positions matching TRBD2. The length of the CDR3 is 17 residues. V shed 5 bases, J shed 4 bases, and the junction held 10 bases outside the gene matches. Germline V gene lookup returns CDR1 LNHDA and CDR2 SQIVND (reference sequence). DNA of the CDR3: TGTGCCAGTAGTCTCCGACTAGCGGGAGAGCTCGCAGATACGCAGTATTTT. Translated: CASSLRLAGELADTQYF.

The chain recombines TRBV20-1 with TRBJ1-1; D possibly corresponds to TRBD1 (5 bases). Between the trimmed V and J ends, which lost 6 bases and 1 base, there was a span of 12 bases. Germline CDR1 DFQATT, CDR2 SNEGSKA (reference sequence). The CDR3 contains 13 residues. CDR3 sequence reads: CSATGTRNTEAFF. For the CDR3, the DNA is TGCAGTGCGACCGGGACTAGGAACACTGAAGCTTTCTTT.

V gene TRBV10-3 combines with J gene TRBJ2-2; TRBD1 matches at 10 bases. The CDR3 totals 14 residues. V trimming: 10 bases; J trimming: 4 bases; junction bases outside the gene matches: 6. Germline-derived CDR1 and CDR2 are ENHRY and SYGVKD. The CDR3 nucleotides are TGTGCCACGTCCGGGACAGGGGCCACCGGGGAGCTGTTTTTT. It is translated as CATSGTGATGELFF.

This clonotype was recorded once. The gene calls are TRBV20-1 and TRBJ1-4, with a weak D call TRBD1 (5 bases). Trimming took 6 bases from V and 3 from J, leaving 11 bases between them. Germline V gives CDR1 DFQATT, CDR2 SNEGSKA (reference sequence). The CDR3 is 13 residues long. In DNA form, the CDR3 reads TGCAGTGCGCCTCAGGGTTCTAATGAAAAACTGTTTTTT. This codes for CSAPQGSNEKLFF.

At least ten counts were recorded for this clonotype. The gene calls are TRBV20-1 and TRBJ2-4, with 8 positions matching TRBD1. CDR3 length: 15 residues. After removal of 3 bases from V and 8 bases from J, the junction contained 12 bases not matched to a gene. Germline V gene lookup returns CDR1 DFQATT and CDR2 SNEGSKA (reference sequence). Here the CDR3 reads CSASAPDRAFDIQYF. In DNA, the CDR3 is TGCAGTGCTAGTGCCCCGGACAGGGCTTTTGACATTCAGTACTTC.

This clonotype was picked up many times. J is TRBJ1-1 and V is TRBV6-5; no firm D call. V shed 5 bases and J shed 10 bases, with 17 bases lying between them. This CDR3 comprises 13 residues. Germline V gene lookup returns CDR1 MNHEY and CDR2 SVGAGI. The CDR3 loop is CASSPLEGLGAFF. In DNA form, the CDR3 reads TGTGCCAGCAGTCCACTAGAGGGCCTGGGAGCTTTCTTT.

This clonotype was recorded at least ten times. The chain has TRBV6-2 or TRBV6-3 and TRBJ2-7, with a tentative D call TRBD1 (6 bases). V lost 5 bases and J 6 bases, leaving 20 bases between the germline ends. CDR3 length: 15 amino acids. From germline, CDR1 is MNHEY and CDR2 SVGEGT. This chain's CDR3 is CASSLPGHMTTEQYF. CDR3 nucleotides: TGTGCCAGCAGTCTTCCGGGACACATGACTACCGAGCAGTACTTC.

The V and J genes are TRBV2 and TRBJ1-6; D is ambiguous. Trimming took 6 bases from V and 5 from J, leaving 14 bases between them. The germline V gene encodes CDR1 SNHLY and CDR2 FYNNEI. The CDR3 sequence is 15 residues long. The CDR3 loop reads CASRPTGTNNSPLHF. CDR3 nucleotides: TGTGCCAGCAGGCCGACCGGCACCAATAATTCACCCCTCCACTTT.

Concerning this clonotype: One end of the junction does not line up with germline, which may come from a read error. The chain links TRBV10-3 to TRBJ2-2; a weak D match, TRBD2 (5 bases). This CDR3 contains 15 residues. Germline V gives CDR1 ENHRY, CDR2 SYGVKD. CDR3 sequence reads: CASSARGPPTGELFF. The CDR3 DNA sequence: TGTGCCAGCAGTGCCCGGGGTCCCCCGACCGGTGAGCTGTTTTTT.

The chain couples TRBV9 to TRBJ1-1, with a weak D call TRBD1 (5 bases). CDR3 length: 14 amino acids. In germline, CDR1 is SGDLS, CDR2 YYNGEE. Trimming removed 2 bases at V and 3 bases at J, with 11 bases between. The CDR3 loop reads CASSVGDRHTEAFF. CDR3 in DNA: TGTGCCAGCAGCGTGGGGGATAGGCACACTGAAGCTTTCTTT.

With respect to this clonotype: Possible read error: a much larger clone is one base away. The V call is TRBV28, the J call TRBJ2-5; 9 bases are a match to TRBD1. Trimming took 0 bases from V and 5 from J; bases not matched to a gene: 4. Germline lookup yields CDR1 MDHEN and CDR2 SYDVKM. The CDR3 covers 15 residues. CDR3 in DNA: TGTGCCAGCAGTTTATGGGGGACAGGGATGGAGACCCAGTACTTC. Its protein is CASSLWGTGMETQYF.

The chain combines TRBV15 with TRBJ2-1; D tentatively fits TRBD1 or TRBD2 (6 bases each). CDR3 length: 17 amino acids. From germline, CDR1 is LNHNV and CDR2 YYDKDF (reference sequence). The germline V and J ends were trimmed by 3 bases and 3 bases, with 18 bases remaining between them. The CDR3 loop reads CATSSLGTGASYNEQFF. For the CDR3, the DNA is TGTGCCACCAGCAGCTTGGGGACGGGGGCTAGCTACAATGAGCAGTTCTTC.

With regard to this clonotype: The junction departs from germline at one end; a sequencing error may be responsible. The chain combines TRBV20-1 with TRBJ2-7; no clear D gene. Germline V gene sequence: CDR1 DFQATT, CDR2 SNEGSKA (reference sequence). The CDR3 extends over 12 amino acids. DNA for the CDR3: TGCAGTGCTAGTCCCCCACCATACAAGCAGTATTTC. This codes for CSASPPPYKQYF.

There are many counts of this clonotype. Just one base apart from a much larger clone, this may be a read error. The chain joins TRBV29-1 to TRBJ1-1; D remains unclear. Germline-derived CDR1 and CDR2 are SQVTM and ANQGSEA. With 4 bases removed from V and 7 bases from J, the gap between germline ends came to 10 bases. This CDR3 is 11 amino acids long. The CDR3 sequence is CSVGGGDEAFF. The CDR3 DNA reads TGCAGCGTTGGGGGTGGGGATGAAGCTTTCTTT.